The present T cell receptor beta chain was sequenced within a study of shared clonotypes between healthy human individuals. Study-wide results and caveats: Memory subsets generally showed smaller estimated richness than naive subsets did. The diversity represented, both genetic and in exposure history, was limited by few donors.

Sorted-subset replicate PCRs used roughly 210 ng of genomic DNA. This amount corresponded to about 30,000 T cell genomes. Libraries were prepared by immunoSEQ multiplex PCR; TCRdb keeps only in-frame clonotypes and omits some of them. The sample contains more than 2,000,000 clones, over 90% of which appear only once. Worth noting for this clone: The antigen remains unidentified. This same CDR3 is encoded by further DNA sequences in the sample.

V shed 5 bases, J shed 1 base, and the junction held 2 bases outside the gene matches. Germline V lookup: CDR1 SGHNT, CDR2 YENEEA. The CDR3 loop spans 15 amino acids. The sequence was obtained from a man aged 18 to 29 in good health. Some clones in this sample may be carry-over from other donors' samples. J is TRBJ2-1 and V is TRBV11-3; 10 bases align to TRBD1. The sequenced sample was naive CD4+ T cells from PBMCs. The sample's subset: CD45RA+ positively selected. The CDR3 region has the DNA TGTGCCAGCAGCCTGGGACAGGGGTCCTACAATGAGCAGTTCTTC. As protein: CASSLGQGSYNEQFF.